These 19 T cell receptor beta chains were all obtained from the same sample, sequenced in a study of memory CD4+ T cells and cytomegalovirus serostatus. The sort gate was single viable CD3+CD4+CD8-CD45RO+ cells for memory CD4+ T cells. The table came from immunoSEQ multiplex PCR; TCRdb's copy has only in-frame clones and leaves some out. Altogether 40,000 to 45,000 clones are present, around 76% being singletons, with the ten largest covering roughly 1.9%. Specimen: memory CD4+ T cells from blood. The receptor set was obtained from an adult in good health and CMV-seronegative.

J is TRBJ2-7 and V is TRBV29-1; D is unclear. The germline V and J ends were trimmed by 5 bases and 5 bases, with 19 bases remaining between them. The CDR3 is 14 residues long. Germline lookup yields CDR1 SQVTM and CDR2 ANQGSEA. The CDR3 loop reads CSVYSGGFADEQYF. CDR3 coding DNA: TGCAGCGTTTACTCCGGCGGTTTCGCCGACGAGCAGTACTTC.

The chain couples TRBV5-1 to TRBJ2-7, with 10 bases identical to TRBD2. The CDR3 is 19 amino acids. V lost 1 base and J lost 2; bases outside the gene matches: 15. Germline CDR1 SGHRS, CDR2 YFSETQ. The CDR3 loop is CASSLYLVAGGDRAYEQYF. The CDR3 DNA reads TGCGCCAGCAGCTTGTATTTGGTAGCGGGGGGCGATCGGGCCTACGAGCAGTACTTC.

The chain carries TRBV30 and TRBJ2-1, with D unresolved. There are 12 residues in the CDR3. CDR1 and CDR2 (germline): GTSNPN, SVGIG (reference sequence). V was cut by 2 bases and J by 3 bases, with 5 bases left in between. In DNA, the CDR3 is TGTGCCTGGAGTCAGGACTACAATGAGCAGTTCTTC. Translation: CAWSQDYNEQFF.

DNA of the CDR3: TGTGCCAGCATCACGGCCGCGGGCACAGATACGCAGTATTTT. Amino acids: CASITAAGTDTQYF. The rearrangement links TRBV6-1 to TRBJ2-3; D gene unclear. CDR3 length: 14 amino acids. The germline V gene encodes CDR1 MNHNS and CDR2 SASEGT. Trimming took off 7 bases at V and 1 base at J, with 12 bases between the two ends.

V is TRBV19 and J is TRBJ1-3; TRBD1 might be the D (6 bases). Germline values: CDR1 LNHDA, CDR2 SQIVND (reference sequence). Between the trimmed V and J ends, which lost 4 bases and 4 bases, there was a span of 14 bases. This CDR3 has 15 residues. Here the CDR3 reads CASSKAWGGGNTIYF. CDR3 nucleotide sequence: TGTGCCAGTAGTAAAGCTTGGGGGGGCGGAAACACCATATATTTT.

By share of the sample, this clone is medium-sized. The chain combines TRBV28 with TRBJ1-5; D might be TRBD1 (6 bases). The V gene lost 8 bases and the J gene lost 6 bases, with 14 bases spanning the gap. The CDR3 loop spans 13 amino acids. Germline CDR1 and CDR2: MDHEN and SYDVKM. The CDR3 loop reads CASQGGGSQPQHF. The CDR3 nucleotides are TGTGCCAGCCAAGGGGGTGGTAGTCAGCCCCAGCATTTT. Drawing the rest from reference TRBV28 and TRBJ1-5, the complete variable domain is DVKVTQSSRYLVKRTGEKVFLECVQDMDHENMFWYRQDPGLGLRLIYFSYDVKMKEKGDIPEGYSVSREKKERFSLILESASTNQTSMYLCASQGGGSQPQHFGDGTRLSIL.

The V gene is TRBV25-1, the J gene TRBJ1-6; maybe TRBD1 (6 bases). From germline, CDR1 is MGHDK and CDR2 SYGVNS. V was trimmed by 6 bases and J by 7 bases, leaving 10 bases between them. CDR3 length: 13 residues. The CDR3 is CASSLQGNSPLHF. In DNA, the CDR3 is TGTGCCAGCAGCTTACAGGGAAATTCACCCCTCCACTTT.

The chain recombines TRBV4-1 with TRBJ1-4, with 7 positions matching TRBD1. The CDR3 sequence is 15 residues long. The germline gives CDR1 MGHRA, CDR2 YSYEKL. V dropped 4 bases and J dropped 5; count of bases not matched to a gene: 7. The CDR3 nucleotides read TGCGCCAGCAGCCCCTGGGACAGTCAAAATGAAAAACTGTTTTTT. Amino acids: CASSPWDSQNEKLFF.

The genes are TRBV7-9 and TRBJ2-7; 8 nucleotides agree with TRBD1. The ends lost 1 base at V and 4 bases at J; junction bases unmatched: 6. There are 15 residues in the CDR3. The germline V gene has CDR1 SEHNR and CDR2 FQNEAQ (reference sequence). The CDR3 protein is CASSLDRGMSYEQYF. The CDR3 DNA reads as TGTGCCAGCAGCTTAGACAGGGGGATGTCATACGAGCAGTACTTC.

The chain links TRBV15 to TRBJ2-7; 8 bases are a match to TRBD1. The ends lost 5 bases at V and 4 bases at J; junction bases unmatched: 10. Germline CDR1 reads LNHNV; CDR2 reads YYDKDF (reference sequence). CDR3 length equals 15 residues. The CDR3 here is CATSDLGTGSYEQYF. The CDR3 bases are TGTGCCACCAGCGACCTGGGGACAGGATCGTACGAGCAGTACTTC.

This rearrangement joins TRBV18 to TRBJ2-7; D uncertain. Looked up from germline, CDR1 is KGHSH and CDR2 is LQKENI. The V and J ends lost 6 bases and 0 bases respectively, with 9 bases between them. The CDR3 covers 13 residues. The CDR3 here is CASSAASSYEQYF. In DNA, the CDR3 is TGTGCCAGCTCTGCGGCGAGCTCCTACGAGCAGTACTTC.

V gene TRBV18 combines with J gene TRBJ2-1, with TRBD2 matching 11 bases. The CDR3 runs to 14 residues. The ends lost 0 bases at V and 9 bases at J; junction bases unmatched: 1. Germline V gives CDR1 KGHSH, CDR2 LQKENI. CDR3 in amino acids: CASSPPGTSGEQFF. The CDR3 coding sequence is TGTGCCAGCTCACCACCAGGGACTAGCGGTGAGCAGTTCTTC.

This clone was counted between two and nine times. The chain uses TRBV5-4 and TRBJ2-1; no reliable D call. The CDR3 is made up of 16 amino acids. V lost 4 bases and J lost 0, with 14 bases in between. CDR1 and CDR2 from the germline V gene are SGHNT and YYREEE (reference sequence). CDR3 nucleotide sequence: TGTGCCAGCAGCCTGTCCCCCAGCAGCTCCTACAATGAGCAGTTCTTC. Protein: CASSLSPSSSYNEQFF.

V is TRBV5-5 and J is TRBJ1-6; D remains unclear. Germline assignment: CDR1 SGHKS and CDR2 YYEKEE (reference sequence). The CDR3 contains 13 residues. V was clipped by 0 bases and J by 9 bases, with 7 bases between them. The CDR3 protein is CASSLGGGSPLHF. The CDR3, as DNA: TGTGCCAGCAGCTTGGGAGGAGGTTCACCCCTCCACTTT.

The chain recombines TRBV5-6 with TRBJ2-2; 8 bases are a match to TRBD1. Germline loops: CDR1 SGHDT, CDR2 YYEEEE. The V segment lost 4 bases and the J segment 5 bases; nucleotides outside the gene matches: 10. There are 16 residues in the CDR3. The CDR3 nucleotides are TGTGCCAGCAGCCCAGGACAGGGTTCCAGTACCGGGGAGCTGTTTTTT. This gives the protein CASSPGQGSSTGELFF.

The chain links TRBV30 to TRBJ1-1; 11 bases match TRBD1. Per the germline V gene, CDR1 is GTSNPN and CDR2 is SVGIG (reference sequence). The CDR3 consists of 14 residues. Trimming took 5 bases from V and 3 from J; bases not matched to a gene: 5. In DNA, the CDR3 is TGTGCCTGGGGGACAGGGGGGATGGACACTGAAGCTTTCTTT. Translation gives CAWGTGGMDTEAFF. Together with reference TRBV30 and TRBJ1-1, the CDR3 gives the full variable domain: SQTIHQWPATLVQPVGSPLSLECTVEGTSNPNLYWYRQAAGRGLQLLFYSVGIGQISSEVPQNLSASRPQDRQFILSSKKLLLSDSGFYLCAWGTGGMDTEAFFGQGTRLTVV.

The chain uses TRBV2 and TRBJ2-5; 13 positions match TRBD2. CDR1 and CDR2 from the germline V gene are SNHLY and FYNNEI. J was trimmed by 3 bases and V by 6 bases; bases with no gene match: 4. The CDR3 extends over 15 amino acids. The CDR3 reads CASSDTSGGEETQYF. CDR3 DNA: TGTGCCAGCAGCGATACTAGCGGGGGGGAAGAGACCCAGTACTTC.

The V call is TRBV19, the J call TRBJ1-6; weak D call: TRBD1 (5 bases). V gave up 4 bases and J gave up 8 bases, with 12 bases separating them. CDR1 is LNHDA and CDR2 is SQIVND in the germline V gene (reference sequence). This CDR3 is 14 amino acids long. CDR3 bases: TGTGCCAGTAGTACCCCAGGGTCTTATTCACCCCTCCACTTT. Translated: CASSTPGSYSPLHF.

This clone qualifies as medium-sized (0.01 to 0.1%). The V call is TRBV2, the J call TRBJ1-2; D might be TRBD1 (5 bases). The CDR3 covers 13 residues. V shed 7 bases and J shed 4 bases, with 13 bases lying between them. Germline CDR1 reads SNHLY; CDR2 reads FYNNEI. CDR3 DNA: TGTGCCAGCATCGGGGGGTTGGGCTATGGCTACACCTTC. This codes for CASIGGLGYGYTF.